What follows describes a single T cell receptor (beta chain). This sample was included in a study of cytomegalovirus exposure and HLA in healthy donors. The CDR3 is made up of 15 amino acids. Germline-derived CDR1 and CDR2 are SGHTA and FQGNSA. The V gene end was trimmed by 4 bases and the J gene end by 3 bases; junction bases not matched to a gene: 7. Primers: 60 Vbeta forward and 13 Jbeta reverse. This table comes from immunoSEQ multiplex PCR, and its TCRdb copy is limited to in-frame clones, with some not included. The sample contains around 91,000 clones, around four fifths of which appear only once.

The specimen sequenced was PBMCs. V and J are TRBV7-2 and TRBJ2-7; 9 positions match TRBD1. This sequence was found in a male donor in good health and CMV-seropositive. CDR3 sequence reads: CASSSRDRDNYEQYF. CDR3 in DNA: TGTGCCAGCAGCTCACGGGACAGGGATAACTACGAGCAGTACTTC.